This TCR beta chain was obtained from a study of cytomegalovirus exposure and HLA in healthy donors. The study's findings and limits: Reports indicate that TCR beta sequences accurately predicted the HLA-A and HLA-B alleles of most subjects. Association of roughly 18,000 TCR beta sequences with HLA alleles was found at 0.05 false discovery rate in a later analysis. What a later analysis reportedly showed was that an Asian-associated ancestry cluster had fewer N-insertions than the approximately 670-donor mean.

The CDR3 extends over 14 amino acids. Germline CDR1 is ENHRY and CDR2 is SYGVKD. The V end lost 9 bases, the J end lost 5 bases, and 16 bases lay between the germline ends. Regarding this clone: Its antigen is unknown. Other DNA sequences within the sample encode an identical CDR3.

13 Jbeta primers and 60 Vbeta primers were used for the PCR. Repertoires were generated with immunoSEQ multiplex PCR, while TCRdb's copy carries only in-frame clones and drops some. This sample has approximately 110,000 clones, with around 15% found just once. V usage is TRBV10-3 and J usage is TRBJ2-2; D may be TRBD2 (6 bases). This sequence originates from a female donor in good health and CMV-seronegative. The specimen sequenced was PBMCs. The DNA for the CDR3 is TGTGCCATTAGGGGTCCCGGGACTACCGGGGAGCTGTTTTTT. Translation gives CAIRGPGTTGELFF.